These 31 T cell receptor beta chains originate from one sample sequenced in a study of shared clonotypes between healthy human individuals. TCRdb keeps only in-frame clones here, not all; method: immunoSEQ multiplex PCR. The data hold 1,400,000 or so clones, with just under 99% observed a single time. Sequenced material: naive CD4+ T cells sorted from blood. Indicated subset: CD45RA+ positively selected. These TCRs come from a man aged 30 to 39 in good health.

The rearrangement links TRBV2 to TRBJ2-3; 13 positions agree with TRBD2. The CDR3 is 15 amino acids. J gave up 3 bases and V 10 bases, and 7 bases lay outside the gene matches. In germline, CDR1 is SNHLY, CDR2 FYNNEI. The CDR3 reads CAISGTSGKTDTQYF. CDR3 sequence (DNA): TGTGCCATTAGCGGGACTAGCGGGAAGACAGATACGCAGTATTTT.

The V call is TRBV18, the J call TRBJ2-1; 12 bases line up with TRBD2. V trimming: 3 bases; J trimming: 0 bases; junction bases outside the gene matches: 9. From germline, CDR1 is KGHSH and CDR2 LQKENI. The CDR3 runs to 19 residues. In nucleotides, the CDR3 is TGTGCCAGCTCACCTGGGGGACTAGCGGGTATGAGCTCCTACAATGAGCAGTTCTTC. It yields the protein CASSPGGLAGMSSYNEQFF.

This clone showed up just once. The CDR3 coding sequence is TGTGCCAGCAAAAAAATGGTTAACACTGAAGCTTTCTTT. Its translation: CASKKMVNTEAFF. The chain has TRBV2 and TRBJ1-1, with no clear D. There are 13 residues in the CDR3. Trimming pared 7 bases from V and 2 bases from J, leaving 11 bases between. Germline V CDR1 and CDR2: SNHLY, FYNNEI. Based on the CDR3 plus reference TRBV2 and TRBJ1-1, the full variable domain is EPEVTQTPSHQVTQMGQEVILRCVPISNHLYFYWYRQILGQKVEFLVSFYNNEISEKSEIFDDQFSVERPDGSNFTLKIRSTKLEDSAMYFCASKKMVNTEAFFGQGTRLTVV.

The chain has TRBV11-2 and TRBJ2-7; D not certain. Germline V lookup: CDR1 SGHAT, CDR2 FQNNGV. The CDR3 sequence is 14 residues long. The germline V and J ends were trimmed by 1 base and 5 bases, with 12 bases remaining between them. CDR3 sequence reads: CASSLGIRSDEQYF. Written as DNA, the CDR3 is TGTGCCAGCAGCTTAGGGATCAGGTCGGACGAGCAGTACTTC.

This chain joins TRBV9 and TRBJ1-3; D is ambiguous. Between the trimmed V and J ends, which lost 2 bases and 4 bases, there was a span of 7 bases. The CDR3 loop spans 13 amino acids. The germline CDR1 and CDR2 sequences are SGDLS and YYNGEE. CDR3 protein: CASSVPSGNTIYF. Here the CDR3 DNA reads TGTGCCAGCAGCGTCCCCAGCGGAAACACCATATATTTT. Full variable domain (outside the CDR3, taken from reference TRBV9 and TRBJ1-3): DSGVTQTPKHLITATGQRVTLRCSPRSGDLSVYWYQQSLDQGLQFLIQYYNGEERAKGNILERFSAQQFPDLHSELNLSSLELGDSALYFCASSVPSGNTIYFGEGSWLTVV.

The J gene is TRBJ2-2, the V gene TRBV5-4; no reliable D call. CDR1 and CDR2 from the germline V gene are SGHNT and YYREEE (reference sequence). V lost 4 bases, J lost 6 bases, and 7 bases lay in between. The CDR3 extends over 12 amino acids. The CDR3 protein is CASSRKAGELFF. The DNA of the CDR3 is TGTGCCAGCAGCCGCAAAGCCGGGGAGCTGTTTTTT.

The genes are TRBV7-3 and TRBJ2-6; D possibly uses TRBD1 or TRBD2 (7 bases each). Germline CDR1 SGHTA, CDR2 FQGTGA. The CDR3 loop spans 19 amino acids. With 4 bases removed from V and 1 base from J, the gap between germline ends came to 20 bases. The CDR3 nucleotides read TGTGCCAGCAGCTCATACGGCACAGGGGAGGGATCTGGGGCCAACGTCCTGACTTTC. Encoded protein: CASSSYGTGEGSGANVLTF.

CDR3 region: CASSLSQGNSYEQYF. In nucleotides, the CDR3 is TGTGCCAGCAGCTTGTCCCAGGGGAACTCCTACGAGCAGTACTTC. The chain recombines TRBV5-5 with TRBJ2-7; tentative D call: TRBD1 (6 bases). Deletions cut 1 base from V and 0 bases from J, with 11 bases between. The germline V gene encodes CDR1 SGHKS and CDR2 YYEKEE (reference sequence). This CDR3 comprises 15 residues.

V usage is TRBV6-1 and J usage is TRBJ2-1; D is possibly TRBD1 (5 bases). The CDR3 loop spans 15 amino acids. V was clipped by 0 bases and J by 4 bases, with 10 bases between them. Germline V gives CDR1 MNHNS, CDR2 SASEGT. CDR3 nucleotides: TGTGCCAGCAGTGAAGCGCCTGACAGATACAATGAGCAGTTCTTC. Translating it yields CASSEAPDRYNEQFF.

The rearrangement uses TRBV7-2 and TRBJ2-2; 10 positions agree with TRBD2. Germline V gene sequence: CDR1 SGHTA, CDR2 FQGNSA. This CDR3 spans 17 amino acids. V lost 5 bases to trimming and J lost 4 bases; unmatched junction nucleotides: 10. Here the CDR3 DNA reads TGTGCCAGCAGCCCAATATCAGCGGGAGGGCGCACCGGGGAGCTGTTTTTT. Encoded protein: CASSPISAGGRTGELFF.

V usage is TRBV15 and J usage is TRBJ2-1; the D is unclear. The CDR3 has 14 amino acids. The V end was cut by 0 bases, the J end by 4 bases, with 7 bases between. Germline V CDR1 and CDR2: LNHNV, YYDKDF (reference sequence). The CDR3 region is CATSRDPGYNEQFF. As DNA, the CDR3 is TGTGCCACCAGCAGAGATCCTGGGTACAATGAGCAGTTCTTC. Combining the CDR3 with reference TRBV15 and TRBJ2-1 gives the whole variable domain DAMVIQNPRYQVTQFGKPVTLSCSQTLNHNVMYWYQQKSSQAPKLLFHYYDKDFNNEADTPDNFQSRRPNTSFCFLDIRSPGLGDTAMYLCATSRDPGYNEQFFGPGTRLTVL.

This clone was detected once. This chain links TRBV4-3 with TRBJ2-7; possibly TRBD2 for D (5 bases). This CDR3 is 13 amino acids long. V was trimmed by 1 base and J by 9 bases, leaving 13 bases between them. Germline values: CDR1 LGHNA, CDR2 YSLEER. The CDR3 loop reads CASSQALLSGQYF. Here the CDR3 DNA reads TGCGCCAGCAGCCAAGCCCTCCTAAGCGGGCAGTACTTC.

V gene TRBV12-5 combines with J gene TRBJ2-5, with TRBD1 as a possible D gene (5 bases). Trimming stripped 3 bases from V and 2 bases from J, with 7 bases between. Germline V gene data show CDR1 as LGHNT and CDR2 as FRNRAP. This CDR3 has 13 amino acids. In DNA, the CDR3 is TGTGCTAGTGGTTTAGACAGTCAAGAGACCCAGTACTTC. Amino acids: CASGLDSQETQYF.

The CDR3 spells CASSDPGASTDTQYF. As DNA, the CDR3 is TGTGCCAGCAGCGACCCCGGGGCGAGCACAGATACGCAGTATTTT. The gene calls are TRBV5-4 and TRBJ2-3, with D perhaps matching TRBD1 or TRBD2 (5 bases each). The CDR3 runs 15 residues. Germline loops: CDR1 SGHNT, CDR2 YYREEE (reference sequence). V was trimmed by 4 bases and J by 0 bases, leaving 12 bases between them. Looking up the rest from reference TRBV5-4 and TRBJ2-3 gives the full variable domain: ETGVTQSPTHLIKTRGQQVTLRCSSQSGHNTVSWYQQALGQGPQFIFQYYREEENGRGNFPPRFSGLQFPNYSSELNVNALELDDSALYLCASSDPGASTDTQYFGPGTRLTVL.

The rearrangement uses TRBV7-9 and TRBJ2-3; D unresolved. The CDR3 length is 12 residues. The V end was cut by 1 base, the J end by 10 bases, with 9 bases between. The germline CDR1 and CDR2 sequences are SEHNR and FQNEAQ (reference sequence). In DNA, the CDR3 is TGTGCCAGCAGCTTAGATGCCGGCCCGCAGTATTTT. As protein: CASSLDAGPQYF.

The chain joins TRBV11-3 to TRBJ2-1; D may be TRBD2 (6 bases). V lost 3 bases and J 6 bases, leaving 6 bases between the germline ends. Germline loops: CDR1 SGHNT, CDR2 YENEEA. This CDR3 has 12 amino acids. The CDR3 spells CASSFGGNEQFF. CDR3 DNA: TGTGCCAGCAGCTTCGGGGGCAATGAGCAGTTCTTC.

This chain uses TRBV18 with TRBJ2-7; TRBD2 aligns across 9 bases. This CDR3 region has 17 residues. The ends lost 6 bases at V and 3 bases at J; junction bases unmatched: 15. CDR1 and CDR2 from the germline V gene are KGHSH and LQKENI. CDR3 protein: CASSPLLAGSFGYEQYF. Written as DNA, the CDR3 is TGTGCCAGCTCTCCCTTACTAGCGGGTTCCTTCGGCTACGAGCAGTACTTC. Drawing the rest from reference TRBV18 and TRBJ2-7, the complete variable domain is NAGVMQNPRHLVRRRGQEARLRCSPMKGHSHVYWYRQLPEEGLKFMVYLQKENIIDESGMPKERFSAEFPKEGPSILRIQQVVRGDSAAYFCASSPLLAGSFGYEQYFGPGTRLTVT.

The chain combines TRBV7-9 with TRBJ2-1; D gene uncertain. The V end was cut by 5 bases, the J end by 8 bases, with 16 bases between. Germline assignment: CDR1 SEHNR and CDR2 FQNEAQ (reference sequence). This CDR3 has 14 amino acids. The CDR3 is CASSLVRWSDEQFF. As DNA, the CDR3 is TGTGCCAGCAGCCTGGTGAGGTGGTCGGATGAGCAGTTCTTC.

The CDR3 DNA reads as TGTGCCAGCAGTTCCATCACGGGAGGGGCGAGCGAGCAGTACTTC. Amino acid sequence: CASSSITGGASEQYF. The rearrangement links TRBV28 to TRBJ2-7; TRBD2 matches 8 bases. This CDR3 region has 15 residues. J was trimmed by 6 bases and V by 4 bases; bases with no gene match: 11. The germline V gene has CDR1 MDHEN and CDR2 SYDVKM.

CDR3 sequence reads: CASSQASGRAGNEQFF. DNA of the CDR3: TGTGCCAGCTCACAGGCTAGCGGGAGGGCCGGCAATGAGCAGTTCTTC. The chain couples TRBV18 to TRBJ2-1; 12 bases align to TRBD2. Per germline, CDR1 KGHSH and CDR2 LQKENI. The CDR3 runs to 16 residues. V trimming: 4 bases; J trimming: 6 bases; junction bases outside the gene matches: 7.

The CDR3 reads CASSGQGLGELFF. The DNA for the CDR3 is TGTGCCAGCAGTGGGCAGGGTCTCGGGGAGCTGTTTTTT. The chain is built from TRBV2 and TRBJ2-2, with D maybe TRBD1 (5 bases). Germline V CDR1 and CDR2: SNHLY, FYNNEI. CDR3 size: 13 residues. V was shortened by 4 bases and J by 7 bases, with 10 bases between the two germline ends.

With respect to this clone: Relative to the germline gene, one junction end is altered; a read error may explain this. The V call is TRBV12-5, the J call TRBJ2-7, with TRBD1 identical over 8 bases. This CDR3 contains 18 residues. Germline assignment: CDR1 LGHNT and CDR2 FRNRAP. The CDR3 coding sequence is TGTGCTAGTGGTTCTATTAAGGGGGTGCGACAGGGGATACCGATAGGGGACTTC. Protein: CASGSIKGVRQGIPIGDF. Full variable domain (remainder filled in from reference TRBV12-5 and TRBJ2-7): DARVTQTPRHKVTEMGQEVTMRCQPILGHNTVFWYRQTMMQGLELLAYFRNRAPLDDSGMPKDRFSAEMPDATLATLKIQPSEPRDSAVYFCASGSIKGVRQGIPIGDFGPGTRLTVT.

The chain has TRBV6-5 and TRBJ1-1; 7 bases map to TRBD1. Germline-derived CDR1 and CDR2 are MNHEY and SVGAGI. CDR3 length: 15 residues. V was clipped by 8 bases and J by 2 bases; unmatched bases: 11. The CDR3 here is CASLQTRQGNTEAFF. Here the CDR3 DNA reads TGTGCCAGCCTACAAACAAGACAGGGCAACACTGAAGCTTTCTTT.

V gene TRBV7-8 combines with J gene TRBJ1-5; a possible D gene is TRBD1 (6 bases). Trimming cost V 2 bases and J 3 bases, with 11 bases left between them. This CDR3 has 15 residues. The germline gives CDR1 SGHVS, CDR2 FQNEAQ. Here the CDR3 reads CASSLPGANNQPQHF. In DNA form, the CDR3 reads TGTGCCAGCAGCTTACCAGGGGCGAACAATCAGCCCCAGCATTTT.

This chain joins TRBV7-9 and TRBJ1-5; D remains unclear. Trimming removed 5 bases from V and 7 bases from J, with 9 bases in between. The CDR3 totals 12 residues. Looked up from germline, CDR1 is SEHNR and CDR2 is FQNEAQ (reference sequence). The CDR3 DNA is TGTGCCAGCAGCCCGCTGGAACAGCCCCAGCATTTT. Amino acid sequence: CASSPLEQPQHF.

The rearrangement uses TRBV7-8 and TRBJ2-4, with D unresolved. The CDR3 runs to 14 residues. CDR1 and CDR2 from the germline V gene are SGHVS and FQNEAQ. The V end was cut by 1 base, the J end by 1 base, with 5 bases between. The CDR3 nucleotides are TGTGCCAGCAGCTTAGGGGTTGCCAAAAACATTCAGTACTTC. Amino acids: CASSLGVAKNIQYF.

V usage is TRBV14 and J usage is TRBJ1-1; D is unclear. CDR1 is SGHDN, CDR2 FVKESK, per germline. The CDR3 extends over 11 amino acids. Trimming took off 1 base at V and 8 bases at J, with 5 bases between the two ends. CDR3 residues: CASSQVVEAFF. DNA of the CDR3: TGTGCCAGCAGCCAAGTCGTGGAAGCTTTCTTT.

This rearrangement joins TRBV10-3 to TRBJ2-5; no clear D. The ends were cut back, 10 bases at V and 4 bases at J, with 16 bases in the middle. In germline, CDR1 is ENHRY, CDR2 SYGVKD. This CDR3 has 13 residues. The CDR3 DNA follows: TGTGCCACCTCGGTCCCCCTTGGAGAGACCCAGTACTTC. Amino acids: CATSVPLGETQYF.

The chain uses TRBV19 and TRBJ1-2; 8 bases line up with TRBD1. With V trimmed by 4 bases and J by 4 bases, 5 bases remained unmatched. This CDR3 has 14 residues. Germline loops: CDR1 LNHDA, CDR2 SQIVND (reference sequence). CDR3 in amino acids: CASSTGQGSYGYTF. The CDR3 DNA reads TGTGCCAGTAGTACCGGACAGGGATCCTATGGCTACACCTTC.

The chain carries TRBV30 and TRBJ2-7, with 9 bases matching TRBD2. The CDR3 spans 14 residues. Trimming removed 1 base from V and 5 bases from J; junction bases left unmatched: 6. Germline V gene data show CDR1 as GTSNPN and CDR2 as SVGIG (reference sequence). CDR3 in amino acids: CAWSGREGSNEQYF. CDR3 in DNA: TGTGCCTGGAGTGGGCGGGAGGGAAGTAACGAGCAGTACTTC.

The V and J genes are TRBV5-5 and TRBJ2-7; 11 positions agree with TRBD2. Germline V gives CDR1 SGHKS, CDR2 YYEKEE (reference sequence). CDR3 length equals 16 residues. J was trimmed by 3 bases and V by 4 bases; bases with no gene match: 9. The CDR3 DNA is TGTGCCAGCAGCGTAACCGGGACTAGCGGTCGCTACGAGCAGTACTTC. It yields the protein CASSVTGTSGRYEQYF.